The T cell receptor (beta chain) described here comes from a study of cytomegalovirus exposure and HLA in healthy donors. General study results and limits: It is likely that the observed cluster of highly shared sequence variants was a sequencing artifact. A later analysis linked a missense variant in DCLRE1C to the trimming of TCR beta V and J genes.

This clone was seen a handful of times. Its specificity is unknown. At one end the junction does not follow the germline gene, possibly because of a read error. Vbeta (60) and Jbeta (13) primers were used in the PCR. The assay was immunoSEQ multiplex PCR, and TCRdb's table has in-frame clones only and misses some. The repertoire holds 35,000 to 50,000 clones, around 64% seen once, with approximately 9.3% in the top ten. The CDR3 is made up of 12 amino acids. Germline values: CDR1 SEHNR, CDR2 FQNEAQ (reference sequence). Sequencing was done on a sample of PBMCs. This receptor was identified in a human donor in good health. V gene TRBV7-9 combines with J gene TRBJ2-7, with 7 bases identical to TRBD1. The CDR3 loop reads CASRRLPQGLGF. The CDR3 coding sequence is TGTGCCAGCAGGCGTCTCCCACAGGGGCTAGGCTTC.